These 16 T cell receptor beta chains were sequenced from one sample in a study of T cells in Graves' hyperthyroidism and ophthalmopathy. RNA transcripts provided the source from which TCR beta CDR3 regions were amplified. First-round RT-PCR of the TCR CDR3 relied on the HTBI primer set. In TCRdb, the multiplex PCR reads were re-called with MiXCR into one record per CDR3 protein. The sample yields 480,000 or so distinct CDR3 sequences, 40% to 50% seen once. Sequenced material: peripheral blood or thyroid tissue (not recorded which). The receptors were sampled from an adult woman with Graves' disease, either hyperthyroidism or ophthalmopathy (not recorded which).

DNA of the CDR3: TGTGCCAGCGTAGTCGGCCAAGAGACCCAGCATTTT. Amino acid sequence: CASVVGQETQHF. The chain combines TRBV13 with TRBJ1-5; no reliable D call. From germline, CDR1 is PRHDT and CDR2 FYEKMQ (reference sequence). The ends were cut back, 8 bases at V and 11 bases at J, with 16 bases in the middle. The CDR3 covers 12 residues.

This clonotype is a singleton in its sample. A much larger clone differs by one base, so this may be a read error. The rearrangement links TRBV7-2 to TRBJ1-4; the D gene is possibly TRBD1 (5 bases). CDR1 SGHTA and CDR2 FQGNSA come from the germline V gene. This CDR3 is 14 amino acids long. As DNA, the CDR3 is TGTGCCAGCAGACGAGGGATGGGGGATGAAGAACTGTTTTTT. This encodes CASRRGMGDEELFF.

The chain is built from TRBV19 and TRBJ1-6, with TRBD1 matching over 7 bases. J gave up 7 bases and V 7 bases, and 7 bases lay outside the gene matches. CDR1 LNHDA and CDR2 SQIVND come from the germline V gene (reference sequence). The CDR3 length is 14 residues. The chain's CDR3 is CASTGGLWNSPLHF. CDR3 nucleotides: TGTGCCAGTACAGGGGGGCTGTGGAATTCACCCCTCCACTTT.

The chain carries TRBV20-1 and TRBJ2-6, with 7 bases fitting TRBD1. The germline gives CDR1 DFQATT, CDR2 SNEGSKA (reference sequence). The CDR3 covers 10 residues. V gave up 3 bases and J gave up 19 bases; unmatched junction bases: 6. The chain's CDR3 is CSASTGQSTF. For the CDR3, the DNA is TGCAGTGCTAGTACGGGACAGTCAACTTTC.

In its sample, this clonotype was seen many times. A much larger clonotype is one base distant, so this may be a read error. This rearrangement joins TRBV7-9 to TRBJ1-6; D is uncertain. V was cut by 4 bases and J by 0 bases, with 4 bases left in between. This CDR3 comprises 14 residues. Germline V gene lookup returns CDR1 SEHNR and CDR2 FQNEAQ (reference sequence). The CDR3 DNA follows: TGTGCCAGCAGCTCGGGCTCCTATAATTCACCCCTCCACTTT. Amino acid sequence: CASSSGSYNSPLHF.

Ten or more counts support this clonotype. A junction boundary mismatches the germline segment, possibly from a read error. The V gene is TRBV7-7, the J gene TRBJ1-1; the match to TRBD1 covers 7 bases. Germline CDR1 and CDR2: SSHAT and FNYEAQ (reference sequence). The CDR3 length is 18 residues. The CDR3 bases are TGTGCTAGCAGCTTTAAGCCTTGGGGACAGTTTCAGCCCACTGAAGCTTTCTTT. The encoded protein is CASSFKPWGQFQPTEAFF.

This clonotype was recorded at least ten times. The chain carries TRBV20-1 and TRBJ1-1, with D possibly being TRBD1 (5 bases). Germline CDR1 DFQATT, CDR2 SNEGSKA (reference sequence). The CDR3 contains 12 residues. Trimming took 4 bases from V and 7 from J, leaving 13 bases between them. The CDR3 reads CSATGRGGEAFF. In DNA form, the CDR3 reads TGCAGTGCTACCGGGAGGGGCGGTGAAGCTTTCTTT.

This clonotype was seen a few times. The rearrangement uses TRBV28 and TRBJ1-3; D may be TRBD1 (5 bases). The germline V gene has CDR1 MDHEN and CDR2 SYDVKM. Trimming removed 6 bases from V and 1 base from J, with 10 bases in between. The CDR3 spans 14 residues. CDR3 region: CASSSPGSGNTIYF. Here the CDR3 DNA reads TGTGCCAGCAGCTCGCCAGGGTCTGGAAACACCATATATTTT.

This clonotype turned up a few times. V and J are TRBV2 and TRBJ1-5; D gene unclear. V was pared by 11 bases and J by 2 bases, with 13 bases between. This CDR3 is built from 13 residues. The germline V gene has CDR1 SNHLY and CDR2 FYNNEI. The DNA of the CDR3 is TGTGCCGGCGGAGCGACGCGCAATCAGCCCCAGCATTTT. Protein product: CAGGATRNQPQHF.

The chain couples TRBV10-3 to TRBJ1-1; perhaps TRBD1 as D (6 bases). V gave up 6 bases and J gave up 0 bases, with 14 bases separating them. The germline V gene has CDR1 ENHRY and CDR2 SYGVKD. The CDR3 consists of 15 residues. DNA of the CDR3: TGTGCCATCAGGGGAAACAGGGTTATGAACACTGAAGCTTTCTTT. It translates to CAIRGNRVMNTEAFF.

The chain has TRBV20-1 and TRBJ2-5, with a weak D call TRBD2 (5 bases). Deletions cut 2 bases from V and 1 base from J, with 8 bases between. The germline V gene encodes CDR1 DFQATT and CDR2 SNEGSKA (reference sequence). CDR3 size: 13 residues. CDR3 DNA: TGCAGTGCTAGATTTCGGGGCCAAGAGACCCAGTACTTC. This codes for CSARFRGQETQYF.

The sample holds many counts of this clonotype. This sequence joins TRBV11-2 and TRBJ2-5; D is perhaps TRBD1 or TRBD2 (6 bases each). Per germline, CDR1 SGHAT and CDR2 FQNNGV. Trimming removed 4 bases at V and 5 bases at J, with 11 bases between. The CDR3 consists of 13 residues. The CDR3 nucleotides read TGTGCCAGCAGCTGGGGGGCTAGTGAGACCCAGTACTTC. Translated, it gives CASSWGASETQYF.

This clonotype has at least ten counts. The J gene is TRBJ1-4, the V gene TRBV29-1, with D uncertain. V shed 4 bases and J shed 14 bases, with 14 bases lying between them. Germline V gene data show CDR1 as SQVTM and CDR2 as ANQGSEA. This CDR3 has 11 amino acids. This chain's CDR3 is CSVVSAGRLFF. The DNA for the CDR3 is TGCAGCGTTGTGTCTGCGGGGAGGCTGTTTTTT.

In its sample, this clonotype was seen many times. This rearrangement joins TRBV5-6 to TRBJ2-7; D is ambiguous. This CDR3 has 13 residues. The germline gives CDR1 SGHDT, CDR2 YYEEEE. The V gene lost 1 base and the J gene lost 2 bases, with 7 bases spanning the gap. CDR3 bases: TGTGCCAGCAGCTTGACTTCTACCTACGAGCAGTACTTC. This translates into CASSLTSTYEQYF.

The chain has TRBV20-1 and TRBJ1-2, with D possibly matching TRBD1 (5 bases). Germline lookup yields CDR1 DFQATT and CDR2 SNEGSKA (reference sequence). The CDR3 runs to 17 residues. The germline V and J ends were trimmed by 5 bases and 6 bases, with 28 bases remaining between them. The CDR3 region has the DNA TGCAGTGCTTTGGATAGCGGGAGGGCTGACGGGGACGATGGCTACACCTTC. This translates into CSALDSGRADGDDGYTF.

The rearrangement joins TRBV5-8 to TRBJ1-6, with D hard to call. V lost 6 bases to trimming and J lost 7 bases, with 11 bases between them. Germline CDR1 reads SGHTS; CDR2 reads YDEGEE. The CDR3 totals 13 residues. CDR3 nucleotide sequence: TGTGCCAGCACCCGGACGGGGAATTCACCCCTCCACTTT. Its protein product is CASTRTGNSPLHF. The full variable domain, rest sourced from reference TRBV5-8 and TRBJ1-6, is EAGVTQSPTHLIKTRGQQATLRCSPISGHTSVYWYQQALGLGLQFLLWYDEGEERNRGNFPPRFSGRQFPNYSSELNVNALELEDSALYLCASTRTGNSPLHFGNGTRLTVT.